Each of the 17 T cell receptor beta chains below was sequenced from the same sample in a study of CD8+ T cells in alopecia areata. Noted treatment: oral pan-JAK inhibitor, 5-10 mg twice daily. RNA extraction and reverse transcription yielded cDNA as sequencing template. The method was immunoSEQ multiplex PCR; TCRdb's version includes in-frame clones alone and lacks a portion of them. This table has 110,000 to 150,000 clones, 45% to 65% appearing once. Specimen: CD8+ T cells sorted from blood, collected at week 4, from a patient treated with tofacitinib. The receptors were gathered from a human donor with alopecia areata.

V usage is TRBV11-2 and J usage is TRBJ2-4; D is perhaps TRBD1 (7 bases). The CDR3 covers 16 residues. Germline assignment: CDR1 SGHAT and CDR2 FQNNGV. Trimming removed 7 bases from V and 2 bases from J, with 18 bases in between. The CDR3 here is CASTRGAGFSKNIQYF. The CDR3 DNA reads TGTGCCAGCACCAGGGGGGCGGGGTTCTCCAAAAACATTCAGTACTTC.

The chain carries TRBV4-3 and TRBJ2-7; a possible D gene is TRBD2 (5 bases). The CDR3 runs to 15 residues. V lost 1 base, J lost 3 bases, and 13 bases lay in between. Germline lookup yields CDR1 LGHNA and CDR2 YSLEER. The CDR3 bases are TGCGCCAGCAGCCAAGGGGAGACGGCCATCTACGAGCAGTACTTC. Protein product: CASSQGETAIYEQYF.

This rearrangement joins TRBV13 to TRBJ2-2, with 13 bases identical to TRBD2. Trimming removed 5 bases from V and 7 bases from J; junction bases left unmatched: 4. The germline CDR1 and CDR2 sequences are PRHDT and FYEKMQ (reference sequence). This CDR3 comprises 15 residues. CDR3 amino acids: CASSPGLAGNGELFF. For the CDR3, the DNA is TGTGCCAGCAGCCCGGGACTAGCGGGGAACGGGGAGCTGTTTTTT.

The chain carries TRBV29-1 and TRBJ1-1, with 9 bases identical to TRBD1. The CDR3 covers 13 residues. Germline assignment: CDR1 SQVTM and CDR2 ANQGSEA. V was pared by 4 bases and J by 5 bases, with 5 bases of the junction left unmatched. Written as DNA, the CDR3 is TGCAGCGTTGCCGGGACAGGGACGACTGAAGCTTTCTTT. Translated: CSVAGTGTTEAFF.

The V gene is TRBV2, the J gene TRBJ2-3, with D uncertain. This CDR3 has 15 residues. V shed 1 base and J shed 6 bases, with 14 bases lying between them. The germline gives CDR1 SNHLY, CDR2 FYNNEI. CDR3 in amino acids: CASSEGVDIRDTQYF. As DNA, the CDR3 is TGTGCCAGCAGTGAAGGGGTCGATATTCGGGATACGCAGTATTTT.

The chain couples TRBV27 to TRBJ1-5, with 8 bases lining up with TRBD1. The CDR3 runs to 14 residues. V gave up 6 bases and J gave up 6 bases; unmatched junction bases: 7. Germline V gene data show CDR1 as MNHEY and CDR2 as SMNVEV (reference sequence). CDR3 DNA: TGTGCCAGCAGCGACCAGGGGGCTATTCAGCCCCAGCATTTT. Protein: CASSDQGAIQPQHF.

This clone was seen at least ten times. The chain combines TRBV6-4 with TRBJ2-2; 7 bases agree with TRBD2. CDR3 length equals 15 residues. Losses at the gene ends were 8 bases for V and 3 bases for J; bases not matched to a gene: 9. Germline CDR1 reads MRHNA; CDR2 reads SNTAGT. The CDR3 is CASSPGGVDTGELFF. The CDR3 DNA follows: TGTGCCAGCTCTCCGGGAGGCGTTGACACCGGGGAGCTGTTTTTT.

This clone was observed a few times. The V and J genes are TRBV2 and TRBJ2-6; the D gene is possibly TRBD1 (6 bases). Trimming took 5 bases from V and 0 from J, leaving 14 bases between them. CDR3 length: 17 amino acids. Germline lookup yields CDR1 SNHLY and CDR2 FYNNEI. CDR3 region: CASSLSDSYSGANVLTF. CDR3 coding DNA: TGTGCCAGCAGTTTATCGGACAGTTACTCTGGGGCCAACGTCCTGACTTTC.

This clone was seen a single time. The chain employs TRBV27 and TRBJ1-1, with unresolved D. This CDR3 is 13 amino acids long. The V and J ends lost 6 bases and 6 bases respectively, with 14 bases between them. Germline V lookup: CDR1 MNHEY, CDR2 SMNVEV (reference sequence). The CDR3 nucleotides read TGTGCCAGCAGCTTTCCGGGAGCCCCTGAAGCTTTCTTT. Protein sequence: CASSFPGAPEAFF.

The CDR3 nucleotides are TGTGCCAGCAGCTCGGGAGAGACAGGGGTCCACGAGCAGTACTTC. This codes for CASSSGETGVHEQYF. The rearrangement uses TRBV7-9 and TRBJ2-7; the match to TRBD1 covers 8 bases. CDR3 length equals 15 residues. Germline trimming cut 4 bases from V and 5 bases from J; bases unmatched to any gene: 10. CDR1 SEHNR and CDR2 FQNEAQ come from the germline V gene (reference sequence).

On this clone itself: Different DNA sequences within this sample yield the same CDR3. The gene calls are TRBV4-3 and TRBJ2-1; D is unclear. The CDR3 has 12 residues. Germline CDR1 and CDR2: LGHNA and YSLEER. The V gene lost 3 bases and the J gene lost 6 bases, with 6 bases spanning the gap. CDR3 sequence reads: CASSQVPNEQFF. The CDR3 DNA is TGCGCCAGCAGCCAGGTACCCAATGAGCAGTTCTTC.

This chain joins TRBV5-6 and TRBJ2-7; maybe TRBD1 (5 bases). Germline V gene lookup returns CDR1 SGHDT and CDR2 YYEEEE. The length of the CDR3 is 13 residues. Trimming took off 3 bases at V and 2 bases at J, with 9 bases between the two ends. The CDR3 loop reads CASSWAGTYEQYF. Here the CDR3 DNA reads TGTGCCAGCAGCTGGGCAGGGACCTACGAGCAGTACTTC.

CDR3: CASSESTGAGANVLTF. The DNA of the CDR3 is TGTGCCAGCAGTGAATCAACGGGGGCTGGGGCCAACGTCCTGACTTTC. The chain joins TRBV6-1 to TRBJ2-6, with D perhaps matching TRBD2 (6 bases). The CDR3 runs 16 residues. CDR1 is MNHNS, CDR2 SASEGT, per germline. The V end lost 2 bases, the J end lost 2 bases, and 10 bases lay between the germline ends.

This clone came up a few times. V is TRBV25-1 and J is TRBJ1-2; D remains unclear. Germline V gene sequence: CDR1 MGHDK, CDR2 SYGVNS. The CDR3 spans 11 residues. V shed 3 bases and J shed 5 bases, with 4 bases lying between them. The CDR3 loop reads CASSDGYGYTF. The DNA for the CDR3 is TGTGCCAGCAGTGATGGGTATGGCTACACCTTC.

The chain has TRBV6-5 and TRBJ1-2; D possibly corresponds to TRBD1 (6 bases). There are 14 residues in the CDR3. V lost 2 bases and J 2 bases, leaving 9 bases between the germline ends. From germline, CDR1 is MNHEY and CDR2 SVGAGI. The CDR3 DNA reads as TGTGCCAGCAGTTACACAGGGTTGAACTATGGCTACACCTTC. Translation: CASSYTGLNYGYTF.

The chain joins TRBV6-5 to TRBJ2-7; TRBD1 matches at 10 bases. Germline V gene lookup returns CDR1 MNHEY and CDR2 SVGAGI. The length of the CDR3 is 14 residues. The V gene end was trimmed by 6 bases and the J gene end by 5 bases; junction bases not matched to a gene: 7. The CDR3 spells CASRPGTGVHEQYF. CDR3 nucleotides: TGTGCCAGCAGACCCGGGACAGGGGTACACGAGCAGTACTTC.

This clone was detected a few times. This chain connects TRBV7-3 to TRBJ1-1, with a possible D match to TRBD1 (5 bases). With 5 bases removed from V and 4 bases from J, the gap between germline ends came to 14 bases. Germline V gives CDR1 SGHTA, CDR2 FQGTGA. The CDR3 has 14 residues. DNA of the CDR3: TGTGCCAGCAGCCCCCACGGGGCCGGCACTGAAGCTTTCTTT. Translation gives CASSPHGAGTEAFF.